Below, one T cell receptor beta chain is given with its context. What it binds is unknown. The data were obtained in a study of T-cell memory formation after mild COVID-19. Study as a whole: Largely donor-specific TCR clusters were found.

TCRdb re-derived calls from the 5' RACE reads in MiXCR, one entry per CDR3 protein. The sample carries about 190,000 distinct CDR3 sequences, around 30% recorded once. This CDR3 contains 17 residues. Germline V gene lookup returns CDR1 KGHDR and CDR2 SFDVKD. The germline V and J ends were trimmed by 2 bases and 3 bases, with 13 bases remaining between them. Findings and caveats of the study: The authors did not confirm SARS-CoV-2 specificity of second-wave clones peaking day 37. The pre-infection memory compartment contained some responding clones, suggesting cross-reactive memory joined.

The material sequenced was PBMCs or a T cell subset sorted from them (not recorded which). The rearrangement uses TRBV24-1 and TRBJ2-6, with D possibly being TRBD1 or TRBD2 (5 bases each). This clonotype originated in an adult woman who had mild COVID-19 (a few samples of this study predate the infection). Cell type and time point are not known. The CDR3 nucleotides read TGTGCCACCAGTGATTCCGGGACCCCCGTTGGGGCCAACGTCCTGACTTTC. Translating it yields CATSDSGTPVGANVLTF.